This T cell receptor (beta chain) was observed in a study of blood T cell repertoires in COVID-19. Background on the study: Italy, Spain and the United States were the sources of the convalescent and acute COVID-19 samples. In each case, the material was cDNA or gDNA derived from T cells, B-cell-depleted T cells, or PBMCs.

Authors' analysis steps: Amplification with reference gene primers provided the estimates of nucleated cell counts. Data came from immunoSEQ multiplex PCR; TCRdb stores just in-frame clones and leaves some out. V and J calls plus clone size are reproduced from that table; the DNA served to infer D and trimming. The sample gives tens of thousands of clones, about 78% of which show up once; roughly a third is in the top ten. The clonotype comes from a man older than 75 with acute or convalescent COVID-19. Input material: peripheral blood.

The chain's CDR3 is CASSPPTSYNEQFF. CDR3 nucleotide sequence: TGTGCCAGCTCACCGCCCACAAGCTACAATGAGCAGTTCTTC. The chain carries TRBV18 and TRBJ2-1; D is unresolved. Trimming stripped 3 bases from V and 3 bases from J, with 9 bases between. CDR3 size: 14 residues. Germline V gives CDR1 KGHSH, CDR2 LQKENI. Supplemented by reference TRBV18 and TRBJ2-1, the full variable domain reads NAGVMQNPRHLVRRRGQEARLRCSPMKGHSHVYWYRQLPEEGLKFMVYLQKENIIDESGMPKERFSAEFPKEGPSILRIQQVVRGDSAAYFCASSPPTSYNEQFFGPGTRLTVL.